The sequence of this TCR beta chain was determined in a study of blood T cell repertoires in COVID-19 (dated by TCRdb to 2018 to 2021). With respect to the entire study: Samples covering the acute and convalescent phases of COVID-19 were provided by collaborators in the United States, Italy and Spain. The material from the prospective study consisted of cDNA or gDNA derived from T cells, B-cell-depleted T cells, or PBMCs. The dataset comprised deeply sampled blood TCRbeta repertoires from subjects exposed to, actively infected with, or recovered from COVID-19. The repertoires were released in a freely available public database intended as a resource for research on the immune response to SARS-CoV-2. The samples were drawn from two sources: the first 160 participants of the ongoing ImmuneRACE study, and fewer than 1,500 subjects contributed by 6 global collaborators. Sample metadata almost always included a de-identified subject ID, COVID-19 status, age in years and sex. Where HLA class I and class II types were available, the types were taken from metadata supplied by the sample provider, not from assay-based typing. Results the study describes overall, beyond this receptor: Clinical and demographic metadata were provided uncurated, with the amount varying by source and participant.

Enrolling through a virtual design, the prospective study's participants ranged in age from roughly 18 to 89 years and lived across roughly 23 United States geographic areas. In the prospective study, cohorts were assigned on the basis of participant-reported clinical history obtained from a screening survey and a study questionnaire. ImmuneRACE Cohort 3 recovered participants were defined by two consecutive negative NP/OP PCR tests, healthcare professional clearance, or symptom resolution. In the prospective study, mobile phlebotomists collected whole blood, serum and a nasopharyngeal or oropharyngeal swab from each participant. Prospective study participants could optionally give additional blood draws and questionnaires over a roughly 2-month period. Prospective study blood samples were shipped either frozen or at room temperature before DNA extraction. The germline V gene supplies CDR1 MNHEY and CDR2 SVGAGI. V has 4 bases trimmed and J has 4 bases trimmed; junction bases matching no gene number 7. The CDR3 contains 16 residues, cysteine and phenylalanine counted. The retained sequence is limited to the CDR3, 48 bases, with the frame set at the first base.

The immunoSEQ Assay, a bias-controlled multiplex PCR, was used to amplify TCRbeta CDR3 regions from genomic DNA. As for the original processing: The number of nucleated cells in each sample was estimated from the amplification of reference gene primers within the assay. Sequence reads were collapsed and filtered to measure the absolute abundance of every unique TCRbeta CDR3 rearrangement. For each sample, productive Simpson clonality was calculated as the square root of Simpson's diversity index over productive rearrangements. The immuneACCESS repertoire file appears here via TCRdb, limited to in-frame rearrangements. These files lack a portion of the clones; in checked studies, under half of the deficit traces to unresolved V genes, and the cause of the others is not known. V, J and clone size were drawn from that table, and D and trimming were deduced from the DNA. Present in this sample are over 400,000 clones, approximately 91% of which were seen just once. The top ten hold 6.5% to 8.5% of the sample.

As for this clone: Its antigen remains undetermined. The input lacks base qualities; no much larger clone sits a single base away.

Material for sequencing was PBMCs or T cells enriched from blood (not recorded which). This TCR derives from a woman aged 60 to 75 who had recovered from COVID-19. The chain uses TRBV6-5 and TRBJ2-2; TRBD2 lines up with 9 middle nucleotides. The sequenced DNA: TGTGCCAGCAGTTCCGCGGGGGGGCCAACCACCGGGGAGCTGTTTTTT. It is translated as CASSSAGGPTTGELFF.